Each of the 22 T cell receptor beta chains below was sequenced from the same sample in a study of T cell responses to AZD1222 COVID-19 vaccine. Only in-frame clones appear in the TCRdb table, and some are missing; sequencing was by immunoSEQ multiplex PCR. Here the sample spans roughly 100,000 clones, roughly 90% being singletons. This specimen was peripheral blood, taken on day 0 of AZD1222 vaccination. The receptor source for this set is an adult in good health.

V is TRBV2 and J is TRBJ2-1, with TRBD2 matching over 10 bases. The CDR3 consists of 15 residues. J gave up 10 bases and V 5 bases, and 11 bases lay outside the gene matches. Germline CDR1 is SNHLY and CDR2 is FYNNEI. CDR3 nucleotides: TGTGCCAGCAGTCGGGCTAGCGGGAGTCTGGAGGAGCAGTTCTTC. Translation: CASSRASGSLEEQFF.

This clone appeared once. The genes are TRBV28 and TRBJ2-5; no reliable D call. CDR3 length: 15 residues. V was clipped by 6 bases and J by 5 bases, with 19 bases between them. Germline lookup yields CDR1 MDHEN and CDR2 SYDVKM. As DNA, the CDR3 is TGTGCCAGCAGCGCGCACGCCCGTGGCGAGGAGACCCAGTACTTC. This codes for CASSAHARGEETQYF.

J is TRBJ2-2 and V is TRBV9; TRBD2 matches at 7 bases. The CDR3 totals 16 residues. Germline lookup yields CDR1 SGDLS and CDR2 YYNGEE. The trim removed 1 base at V and 1 base at J, leaving 4 bases unmatched. The CDR3: CASSVSGGGNTGELFF. The CDR3, as DNA: TGTGCCAGCAGCGTAAGTGGCGGGGGGAACACCGGGGAGCTGTTTTTT.

This chain connects TRBV6-4 to TRBJ2-2, with 8 bases identical to TRBD1. The V and J ends lost 2 bases and 5 bases, in that order; junction bases with no gene match: 4. Germline assignment: CDR1 MRHNA and CDR2 SNTAGT. This CDR3 has 15 residues. The CDR3 nucleotides read TGTGCCAGCAGTGACCAGGGGGCTGGGACCGGGGAGCTGTTTTTT. This codes for CASSDQGAGTGELFF.

This sequence joins TRBV7-9 and TRBJ1-2; D remains unclear. Between the trimmed V and J ends, which lost 5 bases and 4 bases, there was a span of 11 bases. The CDR3 has 13 amino acids. Per germline, CDR1 SEHNR and CDR2 FQNEAQ (reference sequence). The CDR3 reads CASSPRVSYGYTF. The CDR3 nucleotides read TGTGCCAGCAGCCCGCGGGTTTCCTATGGCTACACCTTC.

This clone was detected only once. The gene calls are TRBV29-1 and TRBJ1-2; possibly TRBD1 for D (6 bases). The CDR3 has 15 residues. Germline V CDR1 and CDR2: SQVTM, ANQGSEA. Trimming pared 1 base from V and 5 bases from J, leaving 17 bases between. The CDR3 DNA reads TGCAGCGTTGAAGGTTGGGGGGCGCATGGGTATGGCTACACCTTC. Translating it yields CSVEGWGAHGYGYTF.

The genes are TRBV3-1 (or the pseudogene TRBV3-2) and TRBJ1-2, with TRBD1 identical over 7 bases. This CDR3 region has 16 residues. V shed 5 bases and J 5 bases; nucleotides not matched to a gene: 14. Per the germline V gene, CDR1 is LGHDT and CDR2 is YNNKEL (reference sequence). CDR3 in amino acids: CASSATGTNGDYGYTF. In DNA, the CDR3 is TGTGCCAGCAGCGCGACAGGGACCAACGGAGATTATGGCTACACCTTC.

The chain's CDR3 is CASSHQQETQYF. The CDR3 DNA sequence: TGTGCCAGCAGCCACCAGCAAGAGACCCAGTACTTC. The genes are TRBV3-1 (or the pseudogene TRBV3-2) and TRBJ2-5, with no clear D. Germline CDR1 reads LGHDT; CDR2 reads YNNKEL (reference sequence). V was cut by 3 bases and J by 2 bases, with 4 bases left in between. The CDR3 spans 12 residues.

V gene TRBV4-1 combines with J gene TRBJ1-3, with TRBD1 as a possible D gene (6 bases). The germline V and J ends were trimmed by 0 bases and 2 bases, with 14 bases remaining between them. The CDR3 sequence is 17 residues long. Germline CDR1 reads MGHRA; CDR2 reads YSYEKL. This chain's CDR3 is CASSQEAQGLTGNTIYF. The CDR3 bases are TGCGCCAGCAGCCAAGAAGCCCAGGGGTTGACTGGAAACACCATATATTTT.

Only one count was recorded for this clone. The J gene is TRBJ2-2, the V gene TRBV28; weak D call: TRBD2 (5 bases). V was shortened by 7 bases and J by 3 bases, with 18 bases between the two germline ends. CDR3 size: 16 residues. Germline-derived CDR1 and CDR2 are MDHEN and SYDVKM. The CDR3 nucleotides read TGTGCCAGCATCAAAGGACTGGCTCAGGACACCGGGGAGCTGTTTTTT. The encoded protein is CASIKGLAQDTGELFF.

Here the CDR3 reads CASSPRPREGYTF. The CDR3 bases are TGCGCCAGCAGCCCCCGGCCTCGGGAGGGCTACACCTTC. The chain links TRBV5-1 to TRBJ1-2; D is unclear. The CDR3 extends over 13 amino acids. The germline gives CDR1 SGHRS, CDR2 YFSETQ. V shed 4 bases and J shed 8 bases, with 15 bases lying between them.

The V gene is TRBV14, the J gene TRBJ1-1; 8 bases line up with TRBD1. Germline CDR1 reads SGHDN; CDR2 reads FVKESK. Germline trimming cut 3 bases from V and 4 bases from J; bases unmatched to any gene: 4. CDR3 length: 14 amino acids. This CDR3 is CASSQAGTGTEAFF. The DNA of the CDR3 is TGTGCCAGCAGCCAGGCCGGGACAGGCACTGAAGCTTTCTTT.

The gene calls are TRBV3-1 (or the pseudogene TRBV3-2) and TRBJ2-2, with no clear D. The CDR3 has 14 amino acids. Germline V lookup: CDR1 LGHDT, CDR2 YNNKEL (reference sequence). Trimming removed 6 bases from V and 4 bases from J, with 12 bases in between. CDR3 loop: CASSRLTLTGELFF. DNA of the CDR3: TGTGCCAGCAGTCGTCTCACCCTCACCGGGGAGCTGTTTTTT.

CDR3 sequence: CSVESGGNTIYF. The CDR3 coding sequence is TGCAGCGTTGAGTCCGGTGGAAACACCATATATTTT. V and J are TRBV29-1 and TRBJ1-3; D unclear. The length of the CDR3 is 12 residues. Trimming shortened V by 3 bases and J by 3 bases, and 6 bases separated the two germline ends. Germline loops: CDR1 SQVTM, CDR2 ANQGSEA.

This clone was found once. The genes are TRBV2 and TRBJ1-1; weak D call: TRBD1 (5 bases). The V end was cut by 9 bases, the J end by 1 base, with 15 bases between. Per germline, CDR1 SNHLY and CDR2 FYNNEI. The CDR3 spans 14 residues. CDR3 bases: TGTGCCAGAAGACAGCCTCCTCCGAACACTGAAGCTTTCTTT. Residues: CARRQPPPNTEAFF.

This clone appeared a few times. This sequence joins TRBV19 and TRBJ2-7; 8 nucleotides match TRBD2. CDR3 size: 12 residues. The J segment lost 6 bases and the V segment lost 5 bases, leaving 3 bases of the junction unmatched. From germline, CDR1 is LNHDA and CDR2 SQIVND (reference sequence). The CDR3 region is CASSYSGAEQYF. The CDR3 DNA reads as TGTGCCAGTAGTTATAGCGGGGCCGAGCAGTACTTC.

This clone appeared once. This chain uses TRBV7-2 with TRBJ2-7; either TRBD1 or TRBD2 may fit D (5 bases each). Trimming took off 6 bases at V and 4 bases at J, with 19 bases between the two ends. From germline, CDR1 is SGHTA and CDR2 FQGNSA. The CDR3 is 15 amino acids. CDR3 region: CASSAGTEDLYEQYF. CDR3 nucleotides: TGTGCCAGCAGTGCCGGGACGGAAGACCTATACGAGCAGTACTTC.

The chain is built from TRBV4-1 and TRBJ1-4; no clear D. The CDR3 extends over 16 amino acids. CDR1 is MGHRA and CDR2 is YSYEKL in the germline V gene. The V and J ends lost 0 bases and 7 bases respectively, with 15 bases between them. The CDR3 sequence: CASSQDGGGSSEKLFF. The CDR3 nucleotides read TGCGCCAGCAGCCAAGATGGTGGAGGGTCAAGTGAAAAACTGTTTTTT.

This clone was detected only once. The V and J genes are TRBV12-5 and TRBJ1-2; D perhaps matches TRBD1 (5 bases). Germline values: CDR1 LGHNT, CDR2 FRNRAP. V lost 1 base and J lost 10, with 16 bases in between. The CDR3 sequence is 14 residues long. As DNA, the CDR3 is TGTGCTAGTGGTTTGGACGGGCCCTTGGGGGACTACACCTTC. This codes for CASGLDGPLGDYTF.

A few counts support this clone. Other DNA variants within this sample encode the same CDR3. The chain is built from TRBV6-1 and TRBJ2-4, with D uncertain. V shed 2 bases and J shed 7 bases, with 9 bases lying between them. The CDR3 loop spans 13 amino acids. Germline loops: CDR1 MNHNS, CDR2 SASEGT. CDR3 nucleotides: TGTGCCAGCAGTGAACTTATTGGGAACATTCAGTACTTC. Its protein is CASSELIGNIQYF.

V usage is TRBV24-1 and J usage is TRBJ2-2; D gene uncertain. With 4 bases removed from V and 4 bases from J, the gap between germline ends came to 12 bases. The CDR3 covers 15 residues. In germline, CDR1 is KGHDR, CDR2 SFDVKD. The CDR3: CATSDPGRPTGELFF. DNA of the CDR3: TGTGCCACCAGTGACCCCGGTAGGCCCACCGGGGAGCTGTTTTTT.

The V call is TRBV11-2, the J call TRBJ2-1; D unresolved. Trimming removed 5 bases from V and 5 bases from J, with 10 bases in between. This CDR3 comprises 13 residues. Germline assignment: CDR1 SGHAT and CDR2 FQNNGV. CDR3 DNA: TGTGCCAGCAGCCTCGGGCCCGACAATGAGCAGTTCTTC. Translating it yields CASSLGPDNEQFF.